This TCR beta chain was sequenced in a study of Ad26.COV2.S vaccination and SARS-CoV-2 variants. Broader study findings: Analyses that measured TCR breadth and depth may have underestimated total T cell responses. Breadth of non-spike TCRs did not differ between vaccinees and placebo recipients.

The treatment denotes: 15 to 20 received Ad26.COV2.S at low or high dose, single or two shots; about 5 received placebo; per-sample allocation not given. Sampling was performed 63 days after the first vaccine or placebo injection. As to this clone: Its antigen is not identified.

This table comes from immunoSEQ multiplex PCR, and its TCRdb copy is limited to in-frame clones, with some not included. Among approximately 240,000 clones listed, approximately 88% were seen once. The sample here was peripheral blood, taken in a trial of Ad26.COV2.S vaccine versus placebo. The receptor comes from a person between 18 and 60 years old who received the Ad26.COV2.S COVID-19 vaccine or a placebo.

CDR3 in DNA: TGTGCCAGCAGTTTGGCCCAACGGGCGGAAGGCTACACCTTC. This encodes CASSLAQRAEGYTF. The V gene is TRBV6-6, the J gene TRBJ1-2, with no clear D. Germline V gives CDR1 MNHNY, CDR2 SVGAGI (reference sequence). The CDR3 consists of 14 residues. Between the trimmed V and J ends, which lost 4 bases and 8 bases, there was a span of 17 bases.